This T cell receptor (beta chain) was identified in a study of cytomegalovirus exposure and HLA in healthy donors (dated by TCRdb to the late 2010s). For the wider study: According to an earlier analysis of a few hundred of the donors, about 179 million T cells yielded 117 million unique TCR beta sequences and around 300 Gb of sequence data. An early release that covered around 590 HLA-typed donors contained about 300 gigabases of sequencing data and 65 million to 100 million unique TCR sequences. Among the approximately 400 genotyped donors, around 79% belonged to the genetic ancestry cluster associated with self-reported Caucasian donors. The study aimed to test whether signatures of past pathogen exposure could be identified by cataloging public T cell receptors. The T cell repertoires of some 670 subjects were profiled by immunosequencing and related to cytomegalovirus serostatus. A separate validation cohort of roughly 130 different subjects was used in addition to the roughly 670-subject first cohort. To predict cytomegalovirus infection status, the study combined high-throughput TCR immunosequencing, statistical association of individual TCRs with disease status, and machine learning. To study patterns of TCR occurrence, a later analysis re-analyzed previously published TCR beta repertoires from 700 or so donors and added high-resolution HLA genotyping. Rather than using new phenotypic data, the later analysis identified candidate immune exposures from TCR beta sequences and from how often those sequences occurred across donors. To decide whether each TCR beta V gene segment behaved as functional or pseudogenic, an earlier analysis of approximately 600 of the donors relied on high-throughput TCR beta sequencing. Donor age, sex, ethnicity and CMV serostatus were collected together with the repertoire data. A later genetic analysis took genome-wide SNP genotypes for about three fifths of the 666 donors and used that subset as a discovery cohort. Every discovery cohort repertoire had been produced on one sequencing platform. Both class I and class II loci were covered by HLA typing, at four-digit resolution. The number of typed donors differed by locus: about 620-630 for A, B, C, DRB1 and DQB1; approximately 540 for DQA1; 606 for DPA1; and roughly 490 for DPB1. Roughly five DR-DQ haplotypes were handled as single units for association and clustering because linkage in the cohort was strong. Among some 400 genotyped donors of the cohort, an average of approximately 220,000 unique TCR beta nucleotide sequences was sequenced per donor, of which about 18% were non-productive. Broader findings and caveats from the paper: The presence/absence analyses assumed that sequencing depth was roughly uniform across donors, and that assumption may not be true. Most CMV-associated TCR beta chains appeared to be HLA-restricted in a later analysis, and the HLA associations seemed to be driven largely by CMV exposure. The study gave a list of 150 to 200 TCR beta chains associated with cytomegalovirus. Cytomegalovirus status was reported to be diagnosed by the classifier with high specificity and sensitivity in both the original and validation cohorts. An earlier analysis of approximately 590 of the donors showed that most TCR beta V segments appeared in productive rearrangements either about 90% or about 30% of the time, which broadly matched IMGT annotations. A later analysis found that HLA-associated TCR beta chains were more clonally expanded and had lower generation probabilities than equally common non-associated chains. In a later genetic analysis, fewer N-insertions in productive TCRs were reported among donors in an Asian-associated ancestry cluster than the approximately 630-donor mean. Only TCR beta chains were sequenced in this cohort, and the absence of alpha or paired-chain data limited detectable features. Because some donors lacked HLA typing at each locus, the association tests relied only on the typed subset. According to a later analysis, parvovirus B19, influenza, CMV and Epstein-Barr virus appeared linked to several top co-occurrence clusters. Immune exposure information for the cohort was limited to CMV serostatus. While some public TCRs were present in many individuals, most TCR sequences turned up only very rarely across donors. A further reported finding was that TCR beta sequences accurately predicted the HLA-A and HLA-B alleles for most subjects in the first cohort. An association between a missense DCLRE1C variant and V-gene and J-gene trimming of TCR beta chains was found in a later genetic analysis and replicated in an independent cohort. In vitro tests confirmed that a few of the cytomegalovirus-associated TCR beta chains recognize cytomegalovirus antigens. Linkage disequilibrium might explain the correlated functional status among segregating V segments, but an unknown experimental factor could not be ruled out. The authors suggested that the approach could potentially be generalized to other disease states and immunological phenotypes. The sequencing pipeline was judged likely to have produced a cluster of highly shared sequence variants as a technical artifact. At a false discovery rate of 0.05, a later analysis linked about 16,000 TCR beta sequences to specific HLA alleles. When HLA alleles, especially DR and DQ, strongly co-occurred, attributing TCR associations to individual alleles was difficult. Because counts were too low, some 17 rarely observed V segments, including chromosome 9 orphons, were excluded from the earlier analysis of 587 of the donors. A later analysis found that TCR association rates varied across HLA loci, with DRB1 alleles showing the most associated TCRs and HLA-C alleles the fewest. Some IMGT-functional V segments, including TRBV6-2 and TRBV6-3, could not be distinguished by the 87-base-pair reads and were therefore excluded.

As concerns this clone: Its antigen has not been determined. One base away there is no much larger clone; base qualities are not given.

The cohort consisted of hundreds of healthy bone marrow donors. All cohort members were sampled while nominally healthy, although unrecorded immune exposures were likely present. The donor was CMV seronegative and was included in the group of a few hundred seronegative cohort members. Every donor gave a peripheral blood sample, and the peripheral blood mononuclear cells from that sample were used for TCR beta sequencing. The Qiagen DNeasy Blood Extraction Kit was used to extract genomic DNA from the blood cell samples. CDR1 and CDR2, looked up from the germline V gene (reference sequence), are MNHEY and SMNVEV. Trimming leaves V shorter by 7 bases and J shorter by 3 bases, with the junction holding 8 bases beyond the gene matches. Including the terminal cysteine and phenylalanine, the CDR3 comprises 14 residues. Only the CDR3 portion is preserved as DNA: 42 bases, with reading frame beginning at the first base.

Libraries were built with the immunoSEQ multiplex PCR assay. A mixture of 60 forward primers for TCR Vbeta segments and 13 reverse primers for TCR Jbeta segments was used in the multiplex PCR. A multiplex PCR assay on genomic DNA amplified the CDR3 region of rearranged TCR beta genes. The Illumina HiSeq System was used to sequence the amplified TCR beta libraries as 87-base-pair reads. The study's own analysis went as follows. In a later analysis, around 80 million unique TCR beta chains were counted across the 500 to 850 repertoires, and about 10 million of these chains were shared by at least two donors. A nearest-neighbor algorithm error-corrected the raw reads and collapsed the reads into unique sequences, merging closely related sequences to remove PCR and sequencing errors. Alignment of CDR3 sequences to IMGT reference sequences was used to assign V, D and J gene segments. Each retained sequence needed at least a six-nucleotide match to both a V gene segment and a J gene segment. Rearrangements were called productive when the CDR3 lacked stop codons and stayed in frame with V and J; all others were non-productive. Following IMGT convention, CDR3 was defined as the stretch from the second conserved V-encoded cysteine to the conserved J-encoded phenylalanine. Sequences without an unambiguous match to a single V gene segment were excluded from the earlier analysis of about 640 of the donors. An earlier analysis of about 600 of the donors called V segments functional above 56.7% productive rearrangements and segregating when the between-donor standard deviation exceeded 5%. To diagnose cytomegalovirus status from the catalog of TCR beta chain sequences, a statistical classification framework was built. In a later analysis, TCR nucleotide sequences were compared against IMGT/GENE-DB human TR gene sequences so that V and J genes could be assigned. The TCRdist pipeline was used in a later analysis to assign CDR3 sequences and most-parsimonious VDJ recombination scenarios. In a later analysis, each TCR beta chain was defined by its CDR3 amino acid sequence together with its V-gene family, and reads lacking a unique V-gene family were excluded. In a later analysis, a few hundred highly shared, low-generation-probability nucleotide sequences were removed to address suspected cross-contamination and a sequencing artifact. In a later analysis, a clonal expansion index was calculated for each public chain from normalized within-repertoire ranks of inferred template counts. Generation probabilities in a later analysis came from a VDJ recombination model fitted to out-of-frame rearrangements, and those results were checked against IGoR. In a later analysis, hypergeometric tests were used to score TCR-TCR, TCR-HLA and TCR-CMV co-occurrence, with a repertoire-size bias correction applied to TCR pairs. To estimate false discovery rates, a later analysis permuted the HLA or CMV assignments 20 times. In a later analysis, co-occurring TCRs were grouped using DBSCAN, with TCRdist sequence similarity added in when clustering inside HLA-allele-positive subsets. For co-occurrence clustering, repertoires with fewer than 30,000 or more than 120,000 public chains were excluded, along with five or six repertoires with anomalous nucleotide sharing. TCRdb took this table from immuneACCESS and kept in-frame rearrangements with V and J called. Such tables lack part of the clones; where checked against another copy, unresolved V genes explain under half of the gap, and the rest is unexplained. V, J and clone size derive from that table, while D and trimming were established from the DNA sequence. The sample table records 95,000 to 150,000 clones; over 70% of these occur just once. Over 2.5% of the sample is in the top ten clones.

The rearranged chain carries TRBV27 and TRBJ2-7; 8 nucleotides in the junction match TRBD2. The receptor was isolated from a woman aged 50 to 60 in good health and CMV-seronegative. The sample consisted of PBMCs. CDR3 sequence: CASTITGTSYEQYF. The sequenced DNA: TGTGCCAGCACCATCACCGGGACTAGCTACGAGCAGTACTTC.